The rows below give T cell receptor beta chains drawn from one sample of a study of early T cells in non-severe SARS-CoV-2 infection. From the 5' RACE reads, TCRdb called clonotypes with MiXCR, one entry per CDR3 protein. The sample holds 80,000 to 95,000 distinct CDR3 sequences, around 15% seen once. Source material: whole blood. These receptors were obtained from an adult who was a healthcare worker with PCR-confirmed SARS-CoV-2 infection or an uninfected control (not recorded which). CDR3s include the opening cysteine and the closing phenylalanine or tryptophan. The D gene is left open where the match is weak. Clone size is stated in some rows and not others, as once, few, many or a class when expanded.

cdr3_nt	cdr3_aa	v_call	j_call	clone_size	d_call
TGTGCCAGCCAGGGCAACGGCGGGGGAGCCGGGCCGTCCTACGAGCAGTACTTC	CASQGNGGGAGPSYEQYF	TRBV6-4	TRBJ2-7	few	TRBD2
TGCGCCAGCAGCTTCACCAGGGCTGGGGCCAACGTCCTGACTTTC	CASSFTRAGANVLTF	TRBV5-1	TRBJ2-6	.	.
TGTGCCAGCAGCAAGCACACAGGGGAAACTAATGAAAAACTGTTTTTT	CASSKHTGETNEKLFF	TRBV11-2	TRBJ1-4	few	TRBD1
TGCAGTGCTAGCATGGCGGACACCTACGAGCAGTACTTC	CSASMADTYEQYF	TRBV20-1	TRBJ2-7	many	.
TGTGCCAGCAGCTTAGAAGGATCCCTGGGCTATGGCTACACCTTC	CASSLEGSLGYGYTF	TRBV7-9	TRBJ1-2	.	.
TGTGCCAGCAGCTCAGAGGGGGGTAGCAGAACAACTTACGAGCAGTACTTC	CASSSEGGSRTTYEQYF	TRBV11-2	TRBJ2-7	.	.
TGTGCCAGCAGCTTGGTGGGGGGCAAGAGTGAAAAACTGTTTTTT	CASSLVGGKSEKLFF	TRBV5-5	TRBJ1-4	many	.
TGTGCCACCAGTGACTTGACCCCCAACACCGGGGAGCTGTTTTTT	CATSDLTPNTGELFF	TRBV24-1	TRBJ2-2	.	.
TGCAGCGTTGACCTTTGGCACAGGGAGGGCAAAAACATTCAGTACTTC	CSVDLWHREGKNIQYF	TRBV29-1	TRBJ2-4	.	.
TGTGCCAGCAGCGGTCCCGGGACAGGGGGCCCCTACGAGCAGTACTTC	CASSGPGTGGPYEQYF	TRBV9	TRBJ2-7	.	TRBD1
TGTGCCAGCAGCCAAGGCAGCGGGGGGGCACAAAAGGAGTTCTTC	CASSQGSGGAQKEFF	TRBV3-1	TRBJ2-1	few	TRBD2
TGTGCCAGCAGTGAAGTAGCGGGGGAGATGTATACGCAGTATTTT	CASSEVAGEMYTQYF	TRBV28	TRBJ2-3	few	TRBD2
TGTGCCAGCACCAGGGACAGGGGGCGCCAGGAAGGCTACACCTTC	CASTRDRGRQEGYTF	TRBV6-5	TRBJ1-2	.	TRBD1
TGTGCCAGCAGCGTAGGGGGAGACTACGAGCAGTACTTC	CASSVGGDYEQYF	TRBV9	TRBJ2-7	.	.
TGCAGTGCTAGAAAGGGGAGGACTGAAGCTTTCTTT	CSARKGRTEAFF	TRBV20-1	TRBJ1-1	.	.
TGTGCCAGCAGCCCCGGAGGAGGAAATCAGCCCCAGCATTTT	CASSPGGGNQPQHF	TRBV5-5	TRBJ1-5	few	.
TGTGCCAGCAGTTACGGGGGGACCAATCAGCCCCAGCATTTT	CASSYGGTNQPQHF	TRBV6-2/TRBV6-3	TRBJ1-5	.	.
TGTGCCAGCAGTTACTCGGGGCTCAACACTGAAGCTTTCTTT	CASSYSGLNTEAFF	TRBV6-5	TRBJ1-1	.	.
TGTGCCAGCAGCCAGCAGAACTCCCTCTACGAGCAGTACTTC	CASSQQNSLYEQYF	TRBV13	TRBJ2-7	few	.
TGTGCCAGCAGCTTAACCGGACAGGGGCAAGAGACCCAGTACTTC	CASSLTGQGQETQYF	TRBV7-2	TRBJ2-5	once	TRBD1
TGTGCCAGCAGGGGGGAGGGCAGCAATGAGCAGTTCTTC	CASRGEGSNEQFF	TRBV2	TRBJ2-1	many	TRBD2
TGTGCCAGCAGCGGGAGCCTGCTGGGCACTGAAGCTTTCTTT	CASSGSLLGTEAFF	TRBV7-9	TRBJ1-1	.	.
TGTGCCAGCAGAACCGGGACAGGGGGTTACGCTTTCTTT	CASRTGTGGYAFF	TRBV7-9	TRBJ1-1	many	TRBD1
TGCAGCGTTGTGACAACGAACACCGGGGAGCTGTTTTTT	CSVVTTNTGELFF	TRBV29-1	TRBJ2-2	.	.
TGTGCCAGCAGTGTCAAACAGGAGGGGAGAACTGAAGCTTTCTTT	CASSVKQEGRTEAFF	TRBV6-1	TRBJ1-1	many	.
TGTGCCAGCAGCTCAAGTGGACAGAACTATGGCTACACCTTC	CASSSSGQNYGYTF	TRBV7-9	TRBJ1-2	.	.
TGTGCCAGCAGTTTATTCGGCGGGGGGGCCGTAGAGACCCAGTACTTC	CASSLFGGGAVETQYF	TRBV27	TRBJ2-5	few	TRBD2
TGTGCTAGTGGCCGGCGACAGGGACACTCCTACGAGCAGTACTTC	CASGRRQGHSYEQYF	TRBV12-5	TRBJ2-7	few	TRBD1
TGTGCCAGCAGCTTAGTAAGGACCTCCTACGAGCAGTACTTC	CASSLVRTSYEQYF	TRBV11-1	TRBJ2-7	few	.
TGTGCCAGCAGTCCTCGGACAGGGGCTACAGATACGCAGTATTTT	CASSPRTGATDTQYF	TRBV2	TRBJ2-3	.	TRBD1
TGCAGCGCCAGACTAGCGGGGAACTACGAGCAGTACTTC	CSARLAGNYEQYF	TRBV29-1	TRBJ2-7	many	TRBD2
TGTGCCAGCAGCCCAAGGTCGAACCTAGGAAAACTGTTTTTT	CASSPRSNLGKLFF	TRBV9	TRBJ1-4	.	.
TGTGCCAGCAGTCTCCCGGGACACATGAACACTGAAGCTTTCTTT	CASSLPGHMNTEAFF	TRBV6-2/TRBV6-3	TRBJ1-1	few	.
TGTGCCAGCAGCCCCGACATGCTAACAGATACGCAGTATTTT	CASSPDMLTDTQYF	TRBV2	TRBJ2-3	few	.
TGTGCCAGCTCCCCGGAGCTAGCGGGGGGACGCAATGAGCAGTTCTTC	CASSPELAGGRNEQFF	TRBV18	TRBJ2-1	.	TRBD2
TGCGCCAGCAGCCCCAATCCGGTCGATCAGCCCCAGCATTTT	CASSPNPVDQPQHF	TRBV5-1	TRBJ1-5	few	.
TGCGCCAGCAGCGAGGGACAGAGTTCTGTGAACACTGAAGCTTTCTTT	CASSEGQSSVNTEAFF	TRBV5-1	TRBJ1-1	.	TRBD1
TGCGCCAGTGTTGGGACAGGCAATCAGCCCCAGCATTTT	CASVGTGNQPQHF	TRBV10-2	TRBJ1-5	.	TRBD1
TGTGCCAGCAGCTTAAGACAGATCTCTGGAAACACCATATATTTT	CASSLRQISGNTIYF	TRBV7-9	TRBJ1-3	.	.
TGTGCCAGCAGCCAGGGATATCAGTCACCCCTCTTC	CASSQGYQSPLF	TRBV7-2	TRBJ2-1	.	.
TGCAGCGTTGAAGATGTGTCGCAGGGGCGGGAGCAGTACTTC	CSVEDVSQGREQYF	TRBV29-1	TRBJ2-7	few	.